This entry lists 21 T cell receptor beta chains sequenced from one sample in a study of T cells in Graves' hyperthyroidism and ophthalmopathy. Amplified TCR beta CDR3 regions came from RNA transcripts. The HTBI primer set drove a first-round RT-PCR of the TCR CDR3. TCRdb called the multiplex PCR reads again in MiXCR, with one record for every CDR3 protein. Of hundreds of thousands of distinct CDR3 sequences detected, roughly 13% appear once; the ten largest clones hold 9.2%. Sequencing was performed on blood. These receptor sequences come from a woman under 30 with Graves' hyperthyroidism.

This clonotype was seen ten or more times. CDR3 nucleotide sequence: TGTGCCAGCAGCGAGACTAGGTTGAGCTCCTACAATGAGCAGTTCTTC. Translating gives CASSETRLSSYNEQFF. The genes are TRBV11-1 and TRBJ2-1; D perhaps matches TRBD2 (6 bases). The V and J ends lost 5 bases and 0 bases respectively, with 14 bases between them. The V gene's germline CDR1 is SGHAT and CDR2 FQDESV (reference sequence). The CDR3 length is 16 residues.

This clonotype showed up many times. The chain joins TRBV6-1 to TRBJ2-2; D is unclear. The CDR3 length is 16 residues. V lost 3 bases and J 4 bases, leaving 15 bases between the germline ends. Germline V lookup: CDR1 MNHNS, CDR2 SASEGT. The CDR3 DNA sequence: TGTGCCAGCAGTGAGAGTTCCTTCGGCCTCACCGGGGAGCTGTTTTTT. Translated: CASSESSFGLTGELFF.

This clonotype was counted only a few times. The chain joins TRBV5-8 to TRBJ2-3; 10 nucleotides match TRBD1. V lost 4 bases, J lost 3 bases, and 8 bases stayed unmatched. Germline CDR1 and CDR2: SGHTS and YDEGEE. The CDR3 has 16 residues. CDR3 in DNA: TGTGCCAGCAGCAGGGGGGACAGGGGATTAACAGATACGCAGTATTTT. Amino acids: CASSRGDRGLTDTQYF.

This clonotype was recorded many times. The V and J genes are TRBV5-1 and TRBJ2-6; TRBD1 aligns across 7 bases. The CDR3 loop spans 15 amino acids. The germline V gene encodes CDR1 SGHRS and CDR2 YFSETQ. V lost 4 bases, J lost 7 bases, and 8 bases stayed unmatched. Here the CDR3 DNA reads TGCGCCAGCAGCCAGGGTCCAGGGGGAGCCAACGTCCTGACTTTC. This sequence encodes CASSQGPGGANVLTF.

This clonotype was picked up many times. V is TRBV7-9 and J is TRBJ2-1; no definite D call. The V gene lost 4 bases and the J gene lost 0 bases, with 7 bases spanning the gap. The CDR3 runs 14 residues. CDR1 and CDR2 from the germline V gene are SEHNR and FQNEAQ (reference sequence). The CDR3: CASSSPASYNEQFF. In DNA, the CDR3 is TGTGCCAGCAGCTCCCCCGCCTCCTACAATGAGCAGTTCTTC.

There are many counts of this clonotype. The genes are TRBV4-1 and TRBJ1-3; 7 nucleotides agree with TRBD1. V was clipped by 2 bases and J by 5 bases; unmatched bases: 6. The germline V gene encodes CDR1 MGHRA and CDR2 YSYEKL. CDR3 length: 15 residues. Here the CDR3 reads CASSQPDRDRNTIYF. CDR3 coding DNA: TGCGCCAGCAGCCAACCCGACAGGGATCGAAACACCATATATTTT.

This clonotype was seen many times. CDR3: CASSLGLYIHNEQFF. CDR3 DNA sequence: TGCGCCAGCAGCTTGGGCCTCTACATCCACAATGAGCAGTTCTTC. This sequence joins TRBV5-1 and TRBJ2-1; D is undetermined. Germline lookup yields CDR1 SGHRS and CDR2 YFSETQ. This CDR3 spans 15 amino acids. Trimming left V 0 bases short and J 5 bases short, with 12 bases between.

Only a few counts were recorded for this clonotype. The chain recombines TRBV19 with TRBJ2-6; tentative D call: TRBD1 (5 bases). V lost 8 bases and J lost 0, with 14 bases in between. The germline V gene has CDR1 LNHDA and CDR2 SQIVND (reference sequence). CDR3 size: 16 residues. In DNA, the CDR3 is TGTGCCAGTCGATCGACAGCCACCTCTGGGGCCAACGTCCTGACTTTC. Amino acid sequence: CASRSTATSGANVLTF.

The rearrangement joins TRBV11-2 to TRBJ2-1; TRBD2 matches at 13 bases. Germline V gene sequence: CDR1 SGHAT, CDR2 FQNNGV. The CDR3 loop spans 15 amino acids. Trimming cost V 2 bases and J 8 bases; bases outside gene matches: 3. The CDR3 bases are TGTGCCAGCAGCTTAACTAGCGGGAGGGCAGATGAGCAGTTCTTC. Translated, it gives CASSLTSGRADEQFF.

This clonotype showed up many times. The J gene is TRBJ2-2, the V gene TRBV10-3, with TRBD2 matching over 9 bases. The V gene end was trimmed by 4 bases and the J gene end by 4 bases; junction bases not matched to a gene: 1. The germline V gene has CDR1 ENHRY and CDR2 SYGVKD. The CDR3 runs to 14 residues. The CDR3 bases are TGTGCCATCAGTGTGCGGGGGGGCACCGGGGAGCTGTTTTTT. It is translated as CAISVRGGTGELFF.

The chain links TRBV18 to TRBJ2-5; D remains ambiguous. The V gene's germline CDR1 is KGHSH and CDR2 LQKENI. This CDR3 comprises 12 residues. Trimming cost V 6 bases and J 4 bases, with 9 bases left between them. CDR3 amino acids: CASSRRSETQYF. DNA of the CDR3: TGTGCCAGCTCCCGCAGGTCAGAGACCCAGTACTTC.

The chain joins TRBV5-1 to TRBJ2-7, with a weak D call TRBD2 (6 bases). V gave up 5 bases and J gave up 2 bases, with 14 bases separating them. Germline-derived CDR1 and CDR2 are SGHRS and YFSETQ. The CDR3 sequence is 14 residues long. CDR3: CASRRDQSTYEQYF. The CDR3 nucleotides read TGCGCCAGCAGGCGGGACCAATCGACCTACGAGCAGTACTTC.

The chain links TRBV20-1 to TRBJ1-2; D possibly corresponds to TRBD1 (6 bases). The germline V gene has CDR1 DFQATT and CDR2 SNEGSKA (reference sequence). Deletions cut 6 bases from V and 5 bases from J, with 16 bases between. The CDR3 sequence is 13 residues long. CDR3 protein: CSAPWTATYGYTF. The CDR3 coding sequence is TGCAGTGCGCCTTGGACAGCTACGTATGGCTACACCTTC.

In the case of this clonotype: A much more abundant neighbour one base away suggests this may be a read error. The rearrangement links TRBV9 to TRBJ2-3, with 9 bases identical to TRBD1. CDR1 is SGDLS, CDR2 YYNGEE, per germline. After removal of 4 bases from V and 0 bases from J, the junction contained 6 bases not matched to a gene. The CDR3 runs to 16 residues. The CDR3 spells CASSIRQGGSTDTQYF. CDR3 sequence (DNA): TGTGCCAGCAGCATTCGACAGGGGGGTAGCACAGATACGCAGTATTTT.

This clonotype was seen only a few times. The chain combines TRBV5-1 with TRBJ2-2, with TRBD2 matching over 13 bases. Germline V gene lookup returns CDR1 SGHRS and CDR2 YFSETQ. The V segment lost 4 bases and the J segment 5 bases; nucleotides outside the gene matches: 8. The CDR3 consists of 17 residues. The CDR3 here is CASSGGTSGIYTGELFF. Here the CDR3 DNA reads TGCGCCAGCAGCGGAGGGACTAGCGGGATATATACCGGGGAGCTGTTTTTT.

This chain uses TRBV14 with TRBJ2-2; D not certain. The V end lost 0 bases, the J end lost 7 bases, and 9 bases lay between the germline ends. Germline V gene lookup returns CDR1 SGHDN and CDR2 FVKESK. The CDR3 sequence is 14 residues long. CDR3 sequence (DNA): TGTGCCAGCAGCCAAGATCAAGGGATCGGGGAGCTGTTTTTT. Its translation: CASSQDQGIGELFF.

This clonotype was detected a few times. The genes are TRBV20-1 and TRBJ2-3; D assignment may be TRBD1 or TRBD2 (5 bases each). This CDR3 region has 20 residues. Per germline, CDR1 DFQATT and CDR2 SNEGSKA (reference sequence). The V gene lost 5 bases and the J gene lost 2 bases, with 32 bases spanning the gap. DNA for the CDR3: TGCAGTGCTTCTCCCTTTCGGGACGCGGAGCCGGGGTTTTCCACAGATACGCAGTATTTT. This encodes CSASPFRDAEPGFSTDTQYF.

This sequence joins TRBV6-1 and TRBJ2-1; weak D call: TRBD1 (6 bases). This CDR3 has 13 residues. Between the trimmed V and J ends, which lost 10 bases and 8 bases, there was a span of 18 bases. Per the germline V gene, CDR1 is MNHNS and CDR2 is SASEGT. For the CDR3, the DNA is TGTGCCATCCGGGAAACAGGGTTAGATGAGCAGTTCTTC. The encoded protein is CAIRETGLDEQFF.

This chain joins TRBV19 and TRBJ1-5, with D perhaps matching TRBD1 (5 bases). The CDR3 length is 16 residues. V shed 6 bases and J shed 3 bases, with 18 bases lying between them. The V gene's germline CDR1 is LNHDA and CDR2 SQIVND (reference sequence). Written as DNA, the CDR3 is TGTGCCAGTAGGGTAACCGGGACGGTCCCCAATCAGCCCCAGCATTTT. Its translation: CASRVTGTVPNQPQHF.

This clonotype was found many times. The chain recombines TRBV2 with TRBJ2-7, with TRBD1 matching 9 bases. Germline loops: CDR1 SNHLY, CDR2 FYNNEI. CDR3 size: 14 residues. With 7 bases clipped from V and 3 bases from J, the junction kept 7 bases outside the gene matches. DNA for the CDR3: TGTGCCAGCACTTCCTGGACAGGGGACTACGAGCAGTACTTC. Translating gives CASTSWTGDYEQYF.

This clonotype was observed many times. This chain connects TRBV15 to TRBJ2-5; tentative D call: TRBD2 (6 bases). V was pared by 3 bases and J by 5 bases, with 16 bases between. Germline V gene data show CDR1 as LNHNV and CDR2 as YYDKDF (reference sequence). This CDR3 contains 15 residues. The CDR3 loop is CATSSGGSAGETQYF. The CDR3 DNA reads as TGTGCCACCAGCAGCGGGGGTTCGGCCGGGGAGACCCAGTACTTC.